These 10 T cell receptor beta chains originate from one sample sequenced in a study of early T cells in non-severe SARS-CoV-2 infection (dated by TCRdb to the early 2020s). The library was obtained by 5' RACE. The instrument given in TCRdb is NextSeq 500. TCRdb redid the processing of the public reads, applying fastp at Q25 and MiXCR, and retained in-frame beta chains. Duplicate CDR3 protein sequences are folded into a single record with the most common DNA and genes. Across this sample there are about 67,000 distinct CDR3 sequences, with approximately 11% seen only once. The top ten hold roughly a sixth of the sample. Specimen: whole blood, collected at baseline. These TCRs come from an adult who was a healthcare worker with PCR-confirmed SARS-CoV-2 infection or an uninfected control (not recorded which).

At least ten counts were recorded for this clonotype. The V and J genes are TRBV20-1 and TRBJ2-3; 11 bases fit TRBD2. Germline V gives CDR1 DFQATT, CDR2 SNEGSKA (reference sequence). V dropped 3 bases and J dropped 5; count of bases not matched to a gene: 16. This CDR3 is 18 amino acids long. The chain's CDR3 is CSARTSGKEGISLDTQYF. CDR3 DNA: TGCAGTGCTAGGACTAGCGGGAAGGAGGGGATCTCCTTAGATACGCAGTATTTT.

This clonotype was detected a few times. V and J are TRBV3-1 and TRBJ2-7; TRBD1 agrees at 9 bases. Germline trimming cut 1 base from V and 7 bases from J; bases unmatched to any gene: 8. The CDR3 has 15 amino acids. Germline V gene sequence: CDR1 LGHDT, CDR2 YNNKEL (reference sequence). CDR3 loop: CASSQGVTGGREQYF. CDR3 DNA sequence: TGTGCCAGCAGCCAAGGGGTGACAGGGGGTCGGGAGCAGTACTTC.

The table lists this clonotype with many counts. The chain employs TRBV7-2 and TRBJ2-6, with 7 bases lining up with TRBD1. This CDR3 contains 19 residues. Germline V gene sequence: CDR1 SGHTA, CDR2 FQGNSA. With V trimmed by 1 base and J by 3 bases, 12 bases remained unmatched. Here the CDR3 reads CASSLGQGRGLSGANVLTF. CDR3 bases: TGTGCCAGCAGCTTAGGACAGGGCCGGGGCCTAAGTGGGGCCAACGTCCTGACTTTC. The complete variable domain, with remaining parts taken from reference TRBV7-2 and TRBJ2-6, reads GAGVSQSPSNKVTEKGKDVELRCDPISGHTALYWYRQSLGQGLEFLIYFQGNSAPDKSGLPSDRFSAERTGGSVSTLTIQRTQQEDSAVYLCASSLGQGRGLSGANVLTFGAGSRLTVL.

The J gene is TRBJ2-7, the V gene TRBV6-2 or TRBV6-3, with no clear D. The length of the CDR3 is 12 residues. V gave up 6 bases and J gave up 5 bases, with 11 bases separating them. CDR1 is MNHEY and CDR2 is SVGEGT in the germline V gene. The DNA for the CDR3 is TGTGCCAGCAGCCCACGATACGACGAGCAGTACTTC. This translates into CASSPRYDEQYF.

CDR3 protein: CASSPWTSGSSYNEQFF. The CDR3 DNA follows: TGTGCCAGCAGTCCCTGGACTAGCGGGAGCTCCTACAATGAGCAGTTCTTC. The chain links TRBV12-3 or TRBV12-4 to TRBJ2-1, with 13 bases that match TRBD2. Trimming cost V 5 bases and J 0 bases; bases outside gene matches: 4. There are 17 residues in the CDR3.

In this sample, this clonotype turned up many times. The CDR3 protein is CASSQDVGVQPQHF. The DNA of the CDR3 is TGCGCCAGCAGCCAAGATGTAGGGGTTCAGCCCCAGCATTTT. The chain uses TRBV4-3 and TRBJ1-5, with D maybe TRBD1 (5 bases). The ends were cut back, 0 bases at V and 6 bases at J, with 9 bases in the middle. The germline CDR1 and CDR2 sequences are LGHNA and YSLEER. This CDR3 has 14 residues.

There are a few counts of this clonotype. CDR3 sequence reads: CASSVEGYEQYF. The CDR3 DNA reads TGTGCCAGCAGCGTAGAAGGGTACGAGCAGTACTTC. The chain combines TRBV9 with TRBJ2-7, with no clear D. The germline gives CDR1 SGDLS, CDR2 YYNGEE. This CDR3 contains 12 residues. V lost 0 bases and J 4 bases, leaving 5 bases between the germline ends.

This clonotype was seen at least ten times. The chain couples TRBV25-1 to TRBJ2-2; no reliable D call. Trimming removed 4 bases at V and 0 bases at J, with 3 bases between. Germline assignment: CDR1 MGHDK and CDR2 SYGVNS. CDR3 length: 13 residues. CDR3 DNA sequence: TGTGCCAGCAGTGTTGCGAACACCGGGGAGCTGTTTTTT. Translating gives CASSVANTGELFF.

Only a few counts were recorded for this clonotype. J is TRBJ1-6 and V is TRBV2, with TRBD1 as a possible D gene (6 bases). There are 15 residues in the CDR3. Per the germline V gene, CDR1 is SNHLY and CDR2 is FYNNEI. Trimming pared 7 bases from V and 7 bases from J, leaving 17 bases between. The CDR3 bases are TGTGCCAGCACCAGACAGGAAGGGGTAAATTCACCCCTCCACTTT. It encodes CASTRQEGVNSPLHF. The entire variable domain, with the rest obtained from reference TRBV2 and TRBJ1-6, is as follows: EPEVTQTPSHQVTQMGQEVILRCVPISNHLYFYWYRQILGQKVEFLVSFYNNEISEKSEIFDDQFSVERPDGSNFTLKIRSTKLEDSAMYFCASTRQEGVNSPLHFGNGTRLTVT.

CDR3 bases: TGTGCCAGCAGCTTAGGCTCGCTTACAGACAATGAGCAGTTCTTC. This sequence encodes CASSLGSLTDNEQFF. This chain connects TRBV7-9 to TRBJ2-1; D unresolved. The CDR3 is made up of 15 amino acids. Per the germline V gene, CDR1 is SEHNR and CDR2 is FQNEAQ (reference sequence). The V and J ends lost 1 base and 5 bases respectively, with 12 bases between them.